Below, one TCR beta chain is given with its context. Antigen unknown. This record belongs to a study of PD-L1 blockade in urothelial cancer. The wider study: T cells were recovered from blood samples at a median of around 130,000. General study results and limits: By 3 weeks, tumor-associated blood clones had expanded more in durable-benefit patients.

The CDR3 length is 14 residues. The germline gives CDR1 LNHNV, CDR2 YYDKDF (reference sequence). Unmatched junction bases numbered 5, after V lost 5 bases and J lost 4 bases. Synthetic analogs of TCR templates were spiked into every PCR. The repertoire was sequenced with immunoSEQ multiplex PCR; TCRdb's copy has only in-frame clones and lacks some. The sample consists of about 87,000 clones, over 80% of them appearing once. As for time point: pretreatment peripheral blood. V usage is TRBV15 and J usage is TRBJ1-5; 7 nucleotides agree with TRBD1. The sample here was PBMCs, taken around atezolizumab (anti-PD-L1) treatment. The receptor comes from a man aged 55 to 70 with urothelial cancer. CDR3 protein: CATSSGTANQPQHF. As DNA, the CDR3 is TGTGCCACCAGCTCTGGGACAGCTAATCAGCCCCAGCATTTT. The whole variable domain, remainder taken from reference TRBV15 and TRBJ1-5, is DAMVIQNPRYQVTQFGKPVTLSCSQTLNHNVMYWYQQKSSQAPKLLFHYYDKDFNNEADTPDNFQSRRPNTSFCFLDIRSPGLGDTAMYLCATSSGTANQPQHFGDGTRLSIL.